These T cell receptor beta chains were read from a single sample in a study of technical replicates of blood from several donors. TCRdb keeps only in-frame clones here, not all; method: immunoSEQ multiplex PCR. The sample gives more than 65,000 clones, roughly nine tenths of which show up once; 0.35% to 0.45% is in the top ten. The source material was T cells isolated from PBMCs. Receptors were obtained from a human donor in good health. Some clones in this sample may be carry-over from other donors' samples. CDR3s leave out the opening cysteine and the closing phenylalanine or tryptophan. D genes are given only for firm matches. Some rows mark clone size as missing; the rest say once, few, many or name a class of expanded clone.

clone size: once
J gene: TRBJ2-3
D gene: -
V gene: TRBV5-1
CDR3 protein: ASSLSPEAGDTQY

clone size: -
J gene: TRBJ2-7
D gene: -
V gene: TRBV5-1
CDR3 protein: ASSLGRGASSYEQY

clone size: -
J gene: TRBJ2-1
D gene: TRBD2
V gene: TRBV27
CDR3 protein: ASSSLFNLLAGGVGNEQF

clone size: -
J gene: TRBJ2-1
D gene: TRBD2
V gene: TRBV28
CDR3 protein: ASSLPGLVYNEQF

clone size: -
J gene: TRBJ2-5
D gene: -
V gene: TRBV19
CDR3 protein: ASSIGGSGSETQY

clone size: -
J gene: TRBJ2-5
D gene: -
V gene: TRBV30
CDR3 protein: AWSVTQETQY

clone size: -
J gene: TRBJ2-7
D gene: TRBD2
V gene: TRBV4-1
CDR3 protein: ASSQGAGDTYEQY

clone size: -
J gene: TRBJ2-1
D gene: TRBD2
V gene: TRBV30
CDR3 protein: AWALAGGRNEQF

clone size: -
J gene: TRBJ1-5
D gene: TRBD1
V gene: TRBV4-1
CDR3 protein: ASSQVRKIGGNNQPQH

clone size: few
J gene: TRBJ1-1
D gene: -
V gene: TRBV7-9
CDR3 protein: ASSPLYGGAGNTEAF

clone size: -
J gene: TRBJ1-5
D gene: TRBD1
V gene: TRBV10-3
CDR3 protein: AISRDRGHSNQPQH

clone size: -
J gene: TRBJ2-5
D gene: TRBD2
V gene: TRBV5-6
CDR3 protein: ASSSTGLAGVLETQY

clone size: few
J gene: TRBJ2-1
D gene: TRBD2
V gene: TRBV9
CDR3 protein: ASSASGRRDEQF

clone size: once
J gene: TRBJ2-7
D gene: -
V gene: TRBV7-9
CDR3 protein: ASSLETAGDYEQY

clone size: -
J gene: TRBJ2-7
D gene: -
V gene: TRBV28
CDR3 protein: ASSYRVNPNYEQY

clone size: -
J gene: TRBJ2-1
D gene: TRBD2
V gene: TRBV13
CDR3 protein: ASSSSGGARYEQF

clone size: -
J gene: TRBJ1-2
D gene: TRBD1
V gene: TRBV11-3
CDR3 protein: ASSAEGTGAYT

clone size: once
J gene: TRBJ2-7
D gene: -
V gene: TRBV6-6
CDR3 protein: ASGASWEQY

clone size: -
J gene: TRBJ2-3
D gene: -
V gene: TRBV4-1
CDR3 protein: ASSQGTGAGWADTQY

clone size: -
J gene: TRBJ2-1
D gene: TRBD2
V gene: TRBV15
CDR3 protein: ATSWWSGSQHEQF

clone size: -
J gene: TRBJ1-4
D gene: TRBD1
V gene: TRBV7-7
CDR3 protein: ASSLGTGRGEKLF

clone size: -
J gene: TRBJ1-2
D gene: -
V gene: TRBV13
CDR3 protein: ASSLRGTDYGYT

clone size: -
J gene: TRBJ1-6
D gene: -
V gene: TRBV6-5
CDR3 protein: ASSPAGPRPLH

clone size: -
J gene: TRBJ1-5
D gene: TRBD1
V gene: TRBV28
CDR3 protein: ASSLIQGTNQPQH

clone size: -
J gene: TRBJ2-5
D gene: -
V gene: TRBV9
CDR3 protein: ASTLTGSETQY

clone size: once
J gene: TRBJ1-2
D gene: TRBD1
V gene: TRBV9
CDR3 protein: ASSPGQIYGYT

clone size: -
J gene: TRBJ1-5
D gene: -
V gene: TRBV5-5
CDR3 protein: ASSLLQGIHQPQH

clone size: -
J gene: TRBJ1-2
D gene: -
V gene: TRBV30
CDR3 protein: AWSTPQHGYT

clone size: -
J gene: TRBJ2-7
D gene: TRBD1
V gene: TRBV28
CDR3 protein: ASSLPGQGTYEQY

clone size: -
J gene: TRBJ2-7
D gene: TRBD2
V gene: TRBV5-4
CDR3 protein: ASSSRLAGGHRQY

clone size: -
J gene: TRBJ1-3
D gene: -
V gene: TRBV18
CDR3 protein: ASSPRSGNSGNTIY

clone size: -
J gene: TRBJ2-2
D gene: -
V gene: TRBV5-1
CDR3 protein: ASSLGDTNTGELF

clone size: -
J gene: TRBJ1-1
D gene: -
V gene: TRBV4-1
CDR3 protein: ASSQIGMQGSAEAF

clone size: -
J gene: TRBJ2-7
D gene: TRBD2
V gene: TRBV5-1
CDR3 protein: ASSRLAGAGEQY

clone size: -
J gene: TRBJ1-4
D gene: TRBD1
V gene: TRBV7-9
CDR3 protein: ASSQGTTGLNEKLF

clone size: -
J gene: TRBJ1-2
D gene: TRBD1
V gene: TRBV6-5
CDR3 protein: ASSYRRDRVYGYT

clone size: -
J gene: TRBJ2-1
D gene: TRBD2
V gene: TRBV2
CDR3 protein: ASSGEREWGNEQF

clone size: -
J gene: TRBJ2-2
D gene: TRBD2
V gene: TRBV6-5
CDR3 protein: ASSYSAGGPGELF

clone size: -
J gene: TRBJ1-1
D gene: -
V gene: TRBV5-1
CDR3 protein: ASSLYCGEAF

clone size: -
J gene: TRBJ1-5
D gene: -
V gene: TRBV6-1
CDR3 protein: ASSERRGQPQH

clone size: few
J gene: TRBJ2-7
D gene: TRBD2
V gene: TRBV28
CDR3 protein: ASSPPGLAYEQY

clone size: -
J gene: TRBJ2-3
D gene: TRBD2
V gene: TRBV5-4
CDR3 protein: ASSSRLAGDYTQY

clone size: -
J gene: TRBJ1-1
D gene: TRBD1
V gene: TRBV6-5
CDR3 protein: ASSNRGPDTEAF

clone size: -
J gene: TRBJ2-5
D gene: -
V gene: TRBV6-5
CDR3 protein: ASSYKGPPWQETQY